Below, 8 T cell receptor beta chains from the same sample are listed, as sequenced in a study of T-cell memory formation after mild COVID-19. TCRdb ran MiXCR on the 5' RACE reads and lists one entry per CDR3 protein. The table shows under 250,000 distinct CDR3 sequences, with approximately 10% occurring only once. Sequenced: PBMCs or a T cell subset sorted from them (not recorded which). The receptor set was obtained from a man between 18 and 35 years old who had mild COVID-19 (a few samples of this study predate the infection). Cell type and time point are not known.

This clonotype was picked up many times. The rearrangement uses TRBV5-1 and TRBJ2-2; 11 positions match TRBD1. The CDR3 spans 15 residues. The V and J ends lost 7 bases and 4 bases, in that order; junction bases with no gene match: 6. In germline, CDR1 is SGHRS, CDR2 YFSETQ. The CDR3 loop reads CASARTGGSTGELFF. Written as DNA, the CDR3 is TGCGCCAGCGCGCGGACAGGGGGCAGCACCGGGGAGCTGTTTTTT.

The chain carries TRBV4-1 and TRBJ2-3; no clear D. The CDR3 length is 13 residues. Trimming shortened V by 0 bases and J by 6 bases, and 7 bases separated the two germline ends. Germline loops: CDR1 MGHRA, CDR2 YSYEKL. The CDR3 DNA reads TGCGCCAGCAGCCAAGATCGGTCGGATACGCAGTATTTT. Its protein product is CASSQDRSDTQYF.

This chain connects TRBV3-1 to TRBJ2-7; D not certain. The length of the CDR3 is 14 residues. Germline assignment: CDR1 LGHDT and CDR2 YNNKEL (reference sequence). V was clipped by 1 base and J by 4 bases, with 11 bases between them. The CDR3 nucleotides read TGTGCCAGCAGCCAAGCGGCAGCTGGGTACGAGCAGTACTTC. Its protein product is CASSQAAAGYEQYF.

There are many counts of this clonotype. The V call is TRBV10-2, the J call TRBJ1-5; D is undetermined. The germline V gene encodes CDR1 WSHSY and CDR2 SAAADI. Between the trimmed V and J ends, which lost 0 bases and 5 bases, there was a span of 8 bases. The CDR3 loop spans 14 amino acids. CDR3 coding DNA: TGCGCCAGCAGTGAGTCGCATAGGGATCAGCCCCAGCATTTT. Protein sequence: CASSESHRDQPQHF.

This clonotype has at least ten counts. This chain connects TRBV4-1 to TRBJ2-7, with D possibly being TRBD1 (6 bases). Trimming cost V 4 bases and J 0 bases, with 19 bases left between them. The CDR3 is 17 amino acids. Germline lookup yields CDR1 MGHRA and CDR2 YSYEKL. CDR3 nucleotides: TGCGCCAGCAGCCGAGGGACCGGGACATCATTCTCCTACGAGCAGTACTTC. It encodes CASSRGTGTSFSYEQYF.

The table lists this clonotype with a few counts. The chain is built from TRBV20-1 and TRBJ2-7, with TRBD1 matching over 7 bases. The CDR3 is 12 amino acids. The V segment lost 3 bases and the J segment 5 bases; nucleotides outside the gene matches: 4. The germline V gene has CDR1 DFQATT and CDR2 SNEGSKA (reference sequence). The chain's CDR3 is CSASSQGDEQYF. The CDR3 coding sequence is TGCAGTGCTAGTTCCCAGGGGGACGAGCAGTACTTC.

This clonotype showed up just once. The chain recombines TRBV12-3 or TRBV12-4 with TRBJ2-1, with TRBD1 as a possible D gene (5 bases). This CDR3 is built from 16 residues. Trimming stripped 5 bases from V and 1 base from J, with 15 bases between. CDR3 DNA: TGTGCCAGCAGTCATATCAACAAGGGGTCCTACAATGAGCAGTTCTTC. Its translation is CASSHINKGSYNEQFF.

The gene calls are TRBV12-3 or TRBV12-4 and TRBJ2-7; the match to TRBD1 covers 10 bases. The CDR3 extends over 16 amino acids. J gave up 3 bases and V 4 bases, and 9 bases lay outside the gene matches. The CDR3 region is CASSSLTGGRGYEQYF. The CDR3 DNA sequence: TGTGCCAGCAGTTCACTGACAGGGGGCCGGGGCTACGAGCAGTACTTC.